One TCR beta chain is described in this entry. This record belongs to a study of blood T cell repertoires in COVID-19. The repertoire was sequenced with immunoSEQ multiplex PCR; TCRdb's copy has only in-frame clones and lacks some. The table lists fewer than 500,000 clones, around 90% of them singletons. Participants, about 18 to 90 years old, spanned fewer than 30 US areas. Cohort assignment relied on participant-reported clinical history. With 1 base removed from V and 1 base from J, the gap between germline ends came to 7 bases. This CDR3 contains 14 residues. Germline-derived CDR1 and CDR2 are MNHEY and SVGAGI.

Sequenced material: PBMCs or T cells enriched from blood (not recorded which). V is TRBV6-5 and J is TRBJ1-1; possibly TRBD1 for D (5 bases). The TCR comes from a woman aged 18-29 years with acute COVID-19. The CDR3 reads CASSYFGQNTEAFF. The DNA for the CDR3 is TGTGCCAGCAGTTACTTCGGACAGAACACTGAAGCTTTCTTT.